Following are 11 T cell receptor beta chains from one sample sequenced in a study of cytomegalovirus exposure and HLA in healthy donors. PCR primers comprised 60 Vbeta and 13 Jbeta primers. Assay: immunoSEQ multiplex PCR; the TCRdb copy retains only in-frame clones and omits some. This sample carries 55,000 to 75,000 clones, with 4% going to the ten biggest clones. Source material: PBMCs. The origin of the receptors is a male donor in good health and CMV-seronegative.

The CDR3 sequence: CAISAGVDGYTF. Written as DNA, the CDR3 is TGTGCCATCAGTGCAGGGGTTGATGGCTACACCTTC. The genes are TRBV10-3 and TRBJ1-2; D possibly corresponds to TRBD1 (6 bases). Trimming took off 4 bases at V and 6 bases at J, with 9 bases between the two ends. Germline CDR1 is ENHRY and CDR2 is SYGVKD. CDR3 size: 12 residues.

The chain uses TRBV28 and TRBJ1-1; no reliable D call. CDR1 and CDR2 from the germline V gene are MDHEN and SYDVKM. Trimming took off 3 bases at V and 2 bases at J, with 13 bases between the two ends. The CDR3 is made up of 15 amino acids. Written as DNA, the CDR3 is TGTGCCAGCAGTTTGCTTCCGCCTAGTAACACTGAAGCTTTCTTT. It codes for CASSLLPPSNTEAFF.

The chain is built from TRBV13 and TRBJ1-5, with 8 bases that match TRBD1. Per germline, CDR1 PRHDT and CDR2 FYEKMQ (reference sequence). The CDR3 totals 15 residues. Germline trimming cut 5 bases from V and 4 bases from J; bases unmatched to any gene: 7. CDR3: CASSLGQGGNQPQHF. Here the CDR3 DNA reads TGTGCCAGCAGCCTCGGACAGGGCGGTAATCAGCCCCAGCATTTT. Drawing the rest from reference TRBV13 and TRBJ1-5, the complete variable domain is AAGVIQSPRHLIKEKRETATLKCYPIPRHDTVYWYQQGPGQDPQFLISFYEKMQSDKGSIPDRFSAQQFSDYHSELNMSSLELGDSALYFCASSLGQGGNQPQHFGDGTRLSIL.

The rearrangement joins TRBV4-2 to TRBJ2-3, with TRBD2 matching over 11 bases. This CDR3 spans 16 amino acids. The germline V gene has CDR1 LGHNA and CDR2 YNFKEQ. The V and J ends lost 1 base and 5 bases, in that order; junction bases with no gene match: 5. The CDR3 region is CASSQGRLAGGDTQYF. The CDR3 DNA reads as TGTGCCAGCAGCCAAGGTAGGCTAGCGGGAGGAGATACGCAGTATTTT.

Here the CDR3 reads CASRTQGKNEQFF. Written as DNA, the CDR3 is TGCGCCAGCAGAACACAGGGGAAAAATGAGCAGTTCTTC. The gene calls are TRBV5-1 and TRBJ2-1; TRBD1 matches 7 bases. Germline V CDR1 and CDR2: SGHRS, YFSETQ. The V gene end was trimmed by 5 bases and the J gene end by 7 bases; junction bases not matched to a gene: 6. The CDR3 extends over 13 amino acids.

The chain combines TRBV30 with TRBJ1-4, with TRBD1 matching 7 bases. Germline-derived CDR1 and CDR2 are GTSNPN and SVGIG (reference sequence). The CDR3 loop spans 12 amino acids. The V segment lost 3 bases and the J segment 8 bases; nucleotides outside the gene matches: 3. CDR3 DNA: TGTGCCTGGAGGACAGGGAACGAAAAACTGTTTTTT. Translation gives CAWRTGNEKLFF. Using reference TRBV30 and TRBJ1-4 for the parts outside the CDR3, the full variable domain is SQTIHQWPATLVQPVGSPLSLECTVEGTSNPNLYWYRQAAGRGLQLLFYSVGIGQISSEVPQNLSASRPQDRQFILSSKKLLLSDSGFYLCAWRTGNEKLFFGSGTQLSVL.

V gene TRBV4-3 combines with J gene TRBJ2-7; tentative D call: TRBD1 (5 bases). With 0 bases removed from V and 5 bases from J, the gap between germline ends came to 20 bases. There are 17 residues in the CDR3. Germline CDR1 and CDR2: LGHNA and YSLEER. The CDR3 DNA reads as TGCGCCAGCAGCCAAGAGACTCTCCCTTCAGGGATCCACGAGCAGTACTTC. The encoded protein is CASSQETLPSGIHEQYF.

The rearrangement uses TRBV7-2 and TRBJ1-5; 7 nucleotides line up with TRBD1. J was trimmed by 7 bases and V by 5 bases; bases with no gene match: 11. The CDR3 totals 15 residues. CDR1 and CDR2 (germline): SGHTA, FQGNSA. Here the CDR3 reads CASSRTGGGGQPQHF. The CDR3 DNA sequence: TGTGCCAGCAGCCGGACAGGCGGCGGAGGACAGCCCCAGCATTTT.

The chain links TRBV5-1 to TRBJ2-1, with D maybe TRBD1 (6 bases). The germline gives CDR1 SGHRS, CDR2 YFSETQ. The CDR3 totals 14 residues. V was pared by 5 bases and J by 4 bases, with 13 bases between. CDR3 in DNA: TGCGCCAGCAGTCCGGGACAAAATTACAATGAGCAGTTCTTC. This sequence encodes CASSPGQNYNEQFF.

The chain carries TRBV9 and TRBJ1-1, with no clear D. CDR1 is SGDLS and CDR2 is YYNGEE in the germline V gene. The CDR3 runs to 15 residues. Trimming pared 0 bases from V and 0 bases from J, leaving 9 bases between. In nucleotides, the CDR3 is TGTGCCAGCAGCGTAGGGTGGCGGTTGAACACTGAAGCTTTCTTT. It translates to CASSVGWRLNTEAFF.

The V and J genes are TRBV4-3 and TRBJ2-1; 8 positions agree with TRBD2. The trim removed 0 bases at V and 12 bases at J, leaving 10 bases unmatched. The CDR3 extends over 15 amino acids. Germline CDR1 is LGHNA and CDR2 is YSLEER. The CDR3 loop is CASSQDGTSQVGQFF. CDR3 bases: TGCGCCAGCAGCCAAGATGGGACTAGTCAGGTGGGGCAGTTCTTC.